The clone carrying this T cell receptor beta chain was recorded once. This sample stems from a study of cytomegalovirus exposure and HLA in healthy donors. The PCR was carried out with 60 Vbeta primers and 13 Jbeta primers. As processed by the authors: In a later analysis, around 87 million unique TCR beta chains included roughly 11 million shared by two or more donors. Only in-frame clones appear in the TCRdb table, and some are missing; sequencing was by immunoSEQ multiplex PCR. The DNA was the basis for D and trimming; V, J and clone size are from that table. The sample holds approximately 100,000 clones; 71% are singletons and the top ten take 2.5% to 3.5%. The ends lost 1 base at V and 9 bases at J; junction bases unmatched: 6. CDR3 length: 14 residues. Germline V CDR1 and CDR2: SGDLS, YYNGEE.

J is TRBJ2-5 and V is TRBV9; 10 bases line up with TRBD1. The sequencing sample was made of PBMCs. The sequence came from a female donor in good health and CMV-seronegative. The CDR3 region is CASSVSRQGAAQYF. The CDR3 nucleotides are TGTGCCAGCAGCGTATCCCGACAGGGGGCGGCCCAGTACTTC.